These 31 T cell receptor beta chains were sequenced from one sample in a study of blood T cell repertoires in COVID-19. TCRdb keeps only in-frame clones here, not all; method: immunoSEQ multiplex PCR. This sample carries some 190,000 clones, around 80% of them seen once, and the ten largest clones take roughly 20%. What was sequenced was peripheral blood. The receptors derive from a human donor in a cohort sampled during active COVID-19.

This clone was counted only a few times. The J gene is TRBJ2-7, the V gene TRBV5-1, with D possibly being TRBD1 (6 bases). Trimming pared 2 bases from V and 2 bases from J, leaving 11 bases between. The germline V gene encodes CDR1 SGHRS and CDR2 YFSETQ. The CDR3 length is 14 residues. The CDR3 DNA is TGCGCCAGCAGCTTTTCAACAGGGACCTACGAGCAGTACTTC. Its protein is CASSFSTGTYEQYF.

The chain couples TRBV24-1 to TRBJ2-2; TRBD2 matches 11 bases. In germline, CDR1 is KGHDR, CDR2 SFDVKD. This CDR3 spans 17 amino acids. V dropped 3 bases and J dropped 4; count of bases not matched to a gene: 6. The DNA of the CDR3 is TGTGCCACCAGTGATCCTAGCGGGGGGTCGGGCACCGGGGAGCTGTTTTTT. Translated, it gives CATSDPSGGSGTGELFF.

The chain couples TRBV6-2 or TRBV6-3 to TRBJ1-5; 8 nucleotides align to TRBD1. Germline CDR1 and CDR2: MNHEY and SVGEGT. This CDR3 spans 14 amino acids. V shed 5 bases and J 7 bases; nucleotides not matched to a gene: 7. This chain's CDR3 is CASSNRQGNQPQHF. The CDR3 region has the DNA TGTGCCAGCAGTAACCGACAGGGGAACCAGCCCCAGCATTTT.

The chain links TRBV24-1 to TRBJ2-1; 9 positions agree with TRBD2. Germline-derived CDR1 and CDR2 are KGHDR and SFDVKD. The CDR3 consists of 15 residues. The V gene end was trimmed by 5 bases and the J gene end by 9 bases; junction bases not matched to a gene: 10. As DNA, the CDR3 is TGTGCCACCAGTGTCGGCGGGGGGGCTTTCGGTGAGCAGTTCTTC. The encoded protein is CATSVGGGAFGEQFF.

This clone showed up just a few times. The chain combines TRBV7-9 with TRBJ2-7; D call uncertain. V was trimmed by 3 bases and J by 1 base, leaving 10 bases between them. CDR1 is SEHNR, CDR2 FQNEAQ, per germline (reference sequence). The CDR3 contains 14 residues. CDR3 nucleotides: TGTGCCAGCAGCTTCGATAGGAGTTCCTACGAGCAGTACTTC. Protein sequence: CASSFDRSSYEQYF.

CDR3: CASSEGTGYGYTF. The CDR3 DNA sequence: TGTGCCAGCAGTGAAGGGACAGGTTATGGCTACACCTTC. The chain carries TRBV2 and TRBJ1-2; the match to TRBD1 covers 7 bases. The CDR3 runs 13 residues. The V segment lost 1 base and the J segment 5 bases; nucleotides outside the gene matches: 1. Looked up from germline, CDR1 is SNHLY and CDR2 is FYNNEI. Drawing the rest from reference TRBV2 and TRBJ1-2, the complete variable domain is EPEVTQTPSHQVTQMGQEVILRCVPISNHLYFYWYRQILGQKVEFLVSFYNNEISEKSEIFDDQFSVERPDGSNFTLKIRSTKLEDSAMYFCASSEGTGYGYTFGSGTRLTVV.

The chain carries TRBV4-2 and TRBJ2-6; 9 nucleotides align to TRBD1. V dropped 1 base and J dropped 0; count of bases not matched to a gene: 7. Germline CDR1 and CDR2: LGHNA and YNFKEQ. The CDR3 runs to 19 residues. CDR3 residues: CASSQGSGQGISGANVLTF. DNA of the CDR3: TGTGCCAGCAGCCAAGGTTCTGGACAGGGGATCTCTGGGGCCAACGTCCTGACTTTC.

V is TRBV19 and J is TRBJ1-5, with a possible D match to TRBD1 (5 bases). Trimming took 4 bases from V and 5 from J, leaving 18 bases between them. Germline V CDR1 and CDR2: LNHDA, SQIVND (reference sequence). This CDR3 has 16 amino acids. The CDR3 is CASSTTGRPFDQPQHF. CDR3 DNA: TGTGCCAGTAGTACCACAGGCCGCCCCTTCGATCAGCCCCAGCATTTT.

The J gene is TRBJ1-1, the V gene TRBV27; 7 nucleotides match TRBD1. Per germline, CDR1 MNHEY and CDR2 SMNVEV (reference sequence). This CDR3 is built from 15 residues. The J segment lost 6 bases and the V segment lost 2 bases, leaving 9 bases of the junction unmatched. CDR3 amino acids: CASSLGGQVRAEAFF. The CDR3 nucleotides are TGTGCCAGCAGTTTAGGTGGACAGGTCCGGGCTGAAGCTTTCTTT.

This clone came up many times. The rearrangement links TRBV21-1 to TRBJ1-5. TRBV21-1 is an annotated pseudogene. CDR3 length equals 15 residues. The CDR3 bases are TGTGCCAGCAGCTGGCCCTGGGGAGGGGGACAGCCCCAGCATTTT. Protein sequence: CASSWPWGGGQPQHF.

The chain recombines TRBV24-1 with TRBJ2-2; 7 nucleotides match TRBD1. V lost 11 bases to trimming and J lost 8 bases; unmatched junction nucleotides: 4. Germline values: CDR1 KGHDR, CDR2 SFDVKD. The CDR3 is made up of 11 amino acids. CDR3 DNA sequence: TGTGCCATTCAGGGGGATGGGGAGCTGTTTTTT. This sequence encodes CAIQGDGELFF.

The chain couples TRBV5-1 to TRBJ2-1; 8 bases are a match to TRBD2. Unmatched junction bases numbered 11, after V lost 4 bases and J lost 5 bases. CDR1 is SGHRS, CDR2 YFSETQ, per germline. The length of the CDR3 is 16 residues. CDR3 nucleotide sequence: TGCGCCAGCAGCCGCCGGCCGGCGGGAGGCAACAATGAGCAGTTCTTC. Encoded protein: CASSRRPAGGNNEQFF.

V usage is TRBV27 and J usage is TRBJ1-5, with D tentatively TRBD1 (6 bases). This CDR3 has 14 amino acids. Trimming left V 2 bases short and J 4 bases short, with 9 bases between. Germline values: CDR1 MNHEY, CDR2 SMNVEV (reference sequence). CDR3 residues: CASSLQGSNQPQHF. CDR3 sequence (DNA): TGTGCCAGCAGTTTACAGGGGAGTAATCAGCCCCAGCATTTT.

The chain uses TRBV5-1 and TRBJ2-3, with a weak D call TRBD2 (7 bases). The CDR3 has 20 residues. CDR1 SGHRS and CDR2 YFSETQ come from the germline V gene. With 1 base removed from V and 0 bases from J, the gap between germline ends came to 24 bases. The CDR3 spells CASSLSLIRGGVASTDTQYF. The CDR3 DNA reads TGCGCCAGCAGCTTGAGCCTTATTCGCGGGGGCGTCGCTAGCACAGATACGCAGTATTTT.

This clone was counted a single time. The rearrangement joins TRBV5-4 to TRBJ2-3; the match to TRBD2 covers 11 bases. Trimming took 0 bases from V and 6 from J; bases not matched to a gene: 6. The CDR3 consists of 16 residues. Germline CDR1 and CDR2: SGHNT and YYREEE (reference sequence). The CDR3 DNA sequence: TGTGCCAGCAGCTTGGGACTAGCGGGAAATCACGATACGCAGTATTTT. This translates into CASSLGLAGNHDTQYF.

This clone showed up just a few times. This chain connects TRBV28 to TRBJ2-5; D possibly corresponds to TRBD1 (5 bases). The CDR3 has 15 residues. V lost 6 bases and J 0 bases, leaving 14 bases between the germline ends. Germline V gene data show CDR1 as MDHEN and CDR2 as SYDVKM. The CDR3 loop is CASSPGKEYQETQYF. The CDR3 nucleotides are TGTGCCAGCAGCCCAGGGAAAGAGTACCAAGAGACCCAGTACTTC.

V gene TRBV5-1 combines with J gene TRBJ2-2; D is unresolved. V was clipped by 1 base and J by 6 bases, with 7 bases between them. The CDR3 runs 13 residues. Germline V gene data show CDR1 as SGHRS and CDR2 as YFSETQ. CDR3 loop: CASSLSRPGELFF. The CDR3 DNA reads TGCGCCAGCAGCTTGTCCAGGCCCGGGGAGCTGTTTTTT.

The count of this clone is one. The chain is built from TRBV7-8 and TRBJ1-5; 9 nucleotides agree with TRBD1. Losses at the gene ends were 5 bases for V and 1 base for J; bases not matched to a gene: 3. This CDR3 has 15 amino acids. Germline loops: CDR1 SGHVS, CDR2 FQNEAQ. The CDR3 loop reads CASSVDRGSNQPQHF. CDR3 bases: TGTGCCAGCAGCGTGGACAGGGGAAGCAATCAGCCCCAGCATTTT.

The V call is TRBV11-2, the J call TRBJ2-5; D is uncertain. This CDR3 spans 13 amino acids. The germline CDR1 and CDR2 sequences are SGHAT and FQNNGV. V lost 3 bases, J lost 0 bases, and 5 bases lay in between. CDR3 amino acids: CASSLGYQETQYF. In DNA, the CDR3 is TGTGCCAGCAGCTTGGGCTACCAAGAGACCCAGTACTTC.

V and J are TRBV30 and TRBJ2-2; 10 bases match TRBD1. Germline V gene data show CDR1 as GTSNPN and CDR2 as SVGIG (reference sequence). The CDR3 length is 15 residues. The ends lost 2 bases at V and 5 bases at J; junction bases unmatched: 5. This chain's CDR3 is CAWSWDRGTTGELFF. The CDR3 nucleotides read TGTGCCTGGAGTTGGGACAGGGGTACAACCGGGGAGCTGTTTTTT. Complete variable domain (other parts from reference TRBV30 and TRBJ2-2): SQTIHQWPATLVQPVGSPLSLECTVEGTSNPNLYWYRQAAGRGLQLLFYSVGIGQISSEVPQNLSASRPQDRQFILSSKKLLLSDSGFYLCAWSWDRGTTGELFFGEGSRLTVL.

The V gene is TRBV28, the J gene TRBJ2-5; 7 bases map to TRBD1. Trimming took 7 bases from V and 1 from J; bases not matched to a gene: 6. Looked up from germline, CDR1 is MDHEN and CDR2 is SYDVKM. This CDR3 comprises 14 residues. The CDR3 sequence: CASTATGAQETQYF. CDR3 sequence (DNA): TGTGCCAGCACCGCTACAGGGGCCCAAGAGACCCAGTACTTC.

The rearrangement links TRBV2 to TRBJ2-1, with a weak D call TRBD1 (7 bases). V was pared by 7 bases and J by 7 bases, with 17 bases between. The CDR3 is 14 amino acids. In germline, CDR1 is SNHLY, CDR2 FYNNEI. CDR3 residues: CASKIDRAGNEQFF. The CDR3 coding sequence is TGTGCCAGCAAGATCGACAGGGCGGGAAATGAGCAGTTCTTC.

This chain connects TRBV18 to TRBJ1-1; weak D call: TRBD1 (6 bases). This CDR3 has 13 amino acids. V lost 3 bases, J lost 4 bases, and 9 bases lay in between. Germline CDR1 reads KGHSH; CDR2 reads LQKENI. Here the CDR3 DNA reads TGTGCCAGCTCACCTCTGGGGGCCACTGAAGCTTTCTTT. It encodes CASSPLGATEAFF.

The V gene is TRBV30, the J gene TRBJ1-6; D not certain. Trimming removed 0 bases at V and 10 bases at J, with 7 bases between. CDR1 and CDR2 from the germline V gene are GTSNPN and SVGIG (reference sequence). This CDR3 spans 12 amino acids. This CDR3 is CAWSVLGSPLHF. CDR3 sequence (DNA): TGTGCCTGGAGTGTTTTGGGCTCACCCCTCCACTTT.

This chain links TRBV11-2 with TRBJ2-5; D may be TRBD1 (6 bases). The V gene's germline CDR1 is SGHAT and CDR2 FQNNGV. V gave up 1 base and J gave up 4 bases, with 13 bases separating them. CDR3 size: 15 residues. The CDR3 sequence: CASSLGQGKAETQYF. CDR3 DNA: TGTGCCAGCAGCTTAGGCCAGGGGAAGGCAGAGACCCAGTACTTC.

In nucleotides, the CDR3 is TGTGCCAGCAGTTCCTGGGGGACTAGCGGGAAGTGGGGAGAGACCCAGTACTTC. It yields the protein CASSSWGTSGKWGETQYF. The rearrangement links TRBV27 to TRBJ2-5; 13 bases match TRBD2. In germline, CDR1 is MNHEY, CDR2 SMNVEV (reference sequence). The CDR3 consists of 18 residues. With 4 bases clipped from V and 4 bases from J, the junction kept 12 bases outside the gene matches.

The chain employs TRBV19 and TRBJ2-2; 12 bases are shared with TRBD2. This CDR3 is 15 amino acids long. Per germline, CDR1 LNHDA and CDR2 SQIVND (reference sequence). Trimming took 7 bases from V and 1 from J; bases not matched to a gene: 1. In nucleotides, the CDR3 is TGTGCCAGTATGGGACTAGCGGGGAACACCGGGGAGCTGTTTTTT. Translated: CASMGLAGNTGELFF.

The J gene is TRBJ1-6, the V gene TRBV6-5; unclear D gene. Germline CDR1 MNHEY, CDR2 SVGAGI. Between the trimmed V and J ends, which lost 6 bases and 10 bases, there was a span of 19 bases. CDR3 length: 15 residues. Here the CDR3 reads CASSSNSAGESPLHF. CDR3 nucleotide sequence: TGTGCCAGCAGCTCAAACAGCGCCGGGGAGTCACCCCTCCACTTT.

The chain carries TRBV9 and TRBJ1-6, with 7 bases identical to TRBD1. V lost 3 bases, J lost 6 bases, and 3 bases stayed unmatched. Germline V gene sequence: CDR1 SGDLS, CDR2 YYNGEE. The CDR3 extends over 14 amino acids. This CDR3 reads CASSARDSNSPLHF. CDR3 coding DNA: TGTGCCAGCAGCGCGAGGGACAGTAATTCACCCCTCCACTTT.

The chain has TRBV10-3 and TRBJ2-2, with 11 bases matching TRBD1. This CDR3 has 16 amino acids. Germline trimming cut 7 bases from V and 6 bases from J; bases unmatched to any gene: 10. Germline values: CDR1 ENHRY, CDR2 SYGVKD. CDR3 DNA: TGTGCCATCATGGAAGACCCGGGACAGGGGGCCGGGGAGCTGTTTTTT. It codes for CAIMEDPGQGAGELFF.

The chain uses TRBV28 and TRBJ1-2, with TRBD1 matching over 8 bases. Losses at the gene ends were 3 bases for V and 4 bases for J; bases not matched to a gene: 22. This CDR3 region has 20 residues. Germline assignment: CDR1 MDHEN and CDR2 SYDVKM. The DNA of the CDR3 is TGTGCCAGCAGTTTGGTTTCAGGGGGACGAGAAGACAGGGGCTTCTATGGCTACACCTTC. It encodes CASSLVSGGREDRGFYGYTF.